The 25 T cell receptor beta chains given below trace back to one sample, sequenced in a study of T cell changes during pregnancy in multiple sclerosis (dated by TCRdb to the late 2010s). The library relied on the immunoSEQ multiplex PCR assay. Sourced from immuneACCESS, this table was stored by TCRdb with only in-frame sequences that have V and J called. A share of the clones is absent; for the studies checked, an unresolved V gene accounts for under half, and the remainder has no known explanation. Here the sample has some 90,000 clones; roughly nine tenths occur a single time. The top ten constitute 1.5% to 2% of the sample. Sequencing was performed on peripheral blood, taken after pregnancy. These receptors were obtained from a female donor in good health, enrolled as a control in a pregnancy study.

This clone was recorded a few times. V gene TRBV2 combines with J gene TRBJ1-2, with D uncertain. Germline V gene data show CDR1 as SNHLY and CDR2 as FYNNEI. This CDR3 has 13 amino acids. V was shortened by 0 bases and J by 7 bases, with 9 bases between the two germline ends. The CDR3 region has the DNA TGTGCCAGCAGTGAAGCGAAGGGAGGTGGCTACACCTTC. This codes for CASSEAKGGGYTF. The entire variable domain, with the rest obtained from reference TRBV2 and TRBJ1-2, is as follows: EPEVTQTPSHQVTQMGQEVILRCVPISNHLYFYWYRQILGQKVEFLVSFYNNEISEKSEIFDDQFSVERPDGSNFTLKIRSTKLEDSAMYFCASSEAKGGGYTFGSGTRLTVV.

The chain employs TRBV6-5 and TRBJ1-3; the match to TRBD1 covers 8 bases. V trimming: 4 bases; J trimming: 1 base; junction bases outside the gene matches: 3. The CDR3 runs 15 residues. Germline V gives CDR1 MNHEY, CDR2 SVGAGI. The CDR3 coding sequence is TGTGCCAGCAGTTTGGACAGGGTTTCTGGAAACACCATATATTTT. Protein sequence: CASSLDRVSGNTIYF.

In its sample, this clone was seen a few times. The chain combines TRBV7-2 with TRBJ1-2; no clear D gene. The CDR3 consists of 12 residues. Germline CDR1 reads SGHTA; CDR2 reads FQGNSA. Trimming removed 5 bases at V and 8 bases at J, with 12 bases between. DNA of the CDR3: TGTGCCAGCAGCCGGGAGTTAGAAGGCTACACCTTC. Its protein is CASSRELEGYTF. Based on the CDR3 plus reference TRBV7-2 and TRBJ1-2, the full variable domain is GAGVSQSPSNKVTEKGKDVELRCDPISGHTALYWYRQSLGQGLEFLIYFQGNSAPDKSGLPSDRFSAERTGGSVSTLTIQRTQQEDSAVYLCASSRELEGYTFGSGTRLTVV.

This clone has just one count. The genes are TRBV2 and TRBJ2-4; 9 bases are a match to TRBD1. The V gene's germline CDR1 is SNHLY and CDR2 FYNNEI. This CDR3 region has 15 residues. J was trimmed by 0 bases and V by 7 bases; bases with no gene match: 4. The CDR3 sequence is CASTGQGIAKNIQYF. CDR3 sequence (DNA): TGTGCCAGCACTGGACAGGGGATAGCCAAAAACATTCAGTACTTC.

The rearrangement links TRBV7-2 to TRBJ1-4, with TRBD1 as a possible D gene (5 bases). V lost 2 bases and J lost 8, with 6 bases in between. CDR3 length equals 12 residues. Looked up from germline, CDR1 is SGHTA and CDR2 is FQGNSA. CDR3 in amino acids: CASSLSGEKLFF. CDR3 in DNA: TGTGCCAGCAGCTTATCAGGGGAAAAACTGTTTTTT. The full variable domain, in which reference TRBV7-2 and TRBJ1-4 provide the parts outside the CDR3, is GAGVSQSPSNKVTEKGKDVELRCDPISGHTALYWYRQSLGQGLEFLIYFQGNSAPDKSGLPSDRFSAERTGGSVSTLTIQRTQQEDSAVYLCASSLSGEKLFFGSGTQLSVL.

On this clone: Lacking the conserved final phenylalanine or tryptophan, this CDR3 likely reflects a read error. The CDR3 spells CVHRYSRIGNQPQHL. In DNA form, the CDR3 reads TGTGTTCACAGGTACAGCAGGATAGGCAATCAGCCCCAGCATCTT. This rearrangement joins TRBV6-4 to TRBJ1-5; tentative D call: TRBD1 (5 bases). Germline values: CDR1 MRHNA, CDR2 SNTAGT. The CDR3 covers 15 residues.

The J gene is TRBJ2-1, the V gene TRBV5-6; 8 bases match TRBD1. Germline V gene sequence: CDR1 SGHDT, CDR2 YYEEEE. The length of the CDR3 is 16 residues. The V segment lost 0 bases and the J segment 0 bases; nucleotides outside the gene matches: 2. CDR3 loop: CASSLGTGSSYNEQFF. CDR3 bases: TGTGCCAGCAGCTTGGGGACAGGGAGCTCCTACAATGAGCAGTTCTTC.

This chain joins TRBV6-6 and TRBJ1-3; D is undetermined. Germline CDR1 reads MNHNY; CDR2 reads SVGAGI (reference sequence). Trimming left V 7 bases short and J 3 bases short, with 7 bases between. The CDR3 spans 12 residues. CDR3 protein: CASTVDGNTIYF. CDR3 coding DNA: TGTGCCAGCACGGTCGATGGAAACACCATATATTTT.

The chain employs TRBV11-1 and TRBJ1-1, with 7 bases lining up with TRBD1. Looked up from germline, CDR1 is SGHAT and CDR2 is FQDESV (reference sequence). The CDR3 is made up of 18 amino acids. V was pared by 4 bases and J by 2 bases, with 16 bases of the junction left unmatched. CDR3 nucleotide sequence: TGTGCCAGCAGCTCAATAAACAGGGGTGGTATAGGAAACACTGAAGCTTTCTTT. It translates to CASSSINRGGIGNTEAFF.

With regard to this clone: The CDR3 end shows no conserved phenylalanine or tryptophan, and so a read error is likely. Because the CDR3's place on the DNA is in doubt, the DNA is left out and the CDR3 is given as listed by TCRdb. This chain joins TRBV11-2 and TRBJ1-2. Germline values: CDR1 SGHAT, CDR2 FQNNGV. Counting both end residues, the CDR3 totals 11 amino acids. The CDR3 reads CASSLASRWRV.

The chain joins TRBV7-9 to TRBJ2-7; D possibly corresponds to TRBD2 (6 bases). In germline, CDR1 is SEHNR, CDR2 FQNEAQ (reference sequence). Trimming took off 6 bases at V and 1 base at J, with 13 bases between the two ends. CDR3 length: 14 amino acids. The CDR3 DNA sequence: TGTGCCAGCAGTCCCCCCGGGGGTTCCTACGAGCAGTACTTC. Its protein is CASSPPGGSYEQYF.

This rearrangement joins TRBV28 to TRBJ1-6; D may be TRBD1 (6 bases). The germline gives CDR1 MDHEN, CDR2 SYDVKM. The CDR3 sequence is 14 residues long. Between the trimmed V and J ends, which lost 5 bases and 5 bases, there was a span of 10 bases. As DNA, the CDR3 is TGTGCCAGCAGTCAGGGGCATAATAATTCACCCCTCCACTTT. This translates into CASSQGHNNSPLHF.

The chain has TRBV9 and TRBJ2-5, with 7 bases fitting TRBD2. This CDR3 contains 16 residues. J gave up 1 base and V 0 bases, and 6 bases lay outside the gene matches. CDR1 is SGDLS and CDR2 is YYNGEE in the germline V gene. The DNA for the CDR3 is TGTGCCAGCAGCGTAGCTCGGGCTAGCGGCCAAGAGACCCAGTACTTC. It yields the protein CASSVARASGQETQYF. Supplemented by reference TRBV9 and TRBJ2-5, the full variable domain reads DSGVTQTPKHLITATGQRVTLRCSPRSGDLSVYWYQQSLDQGLQFLIQYYNGEERAKGNILERFSAQQFPDLHSELNLSSLELGDSALYFCASSVARASGQETQYFGPGTRLLVL.

The chain has TRBV6-4 and TRBJ2-6; D gene ambiguous. The germline V and J ends were trimmed by 3 bases and 2 bases, with 11 bases remaining between them. Per the germline V gene, CDR1 is MRHNA and CDR2 is SNTAGT. This CDR3 is built from 16 residues. The CDR3 loop reads CASSETEETGANVLTF. The CDR3, as DNA: TGTGCCAGCAGTGAAACAGAAGAAACTGGGGCCAACGTCCTGACTTTC.

This clone was detected only a few times. V gene TRBV13 combines with J gene TRBJ1-1; 9 bases are shared with TRBD1. The V segment lost 5 bases and the J segment 6 bases; nucleotides outside the gene matches: 7. Looked up from germline, CDR1 is PRHDT and CDR2 is FYEKMQ (reference sequence). The CDR3 length is 14 residues. CDR3 nucleotide sequence: TGTGCCAGCAGCCCGACGACAGGGGGGTCTGAAGCTTTCTTT. Protein sequence: CASSPTTGGSEAFF.

The chain's CDR3 is CACEPYTFNGYTF. The CDR3 nucleotides are TGTGCCTGCGAGCCTTATACCTTTAATGGCTACACCTTC. This sequence joins TRBV30 and TRBJ1-2; no clear D. Germline CDR1 reads GTSNPN; CDR2 reads SVGIG (reference sequence). The CDR3 contains 13 residues. The V gene lost 6 bases and the J gene lost 6 bases, with 17 bases spanning the gap.

V and J are TRBV2 and TRBJ1-4; D uncertain. Trimming took off 6 bases at V and 8 bases at J, with 13 bases between the two ends. CDR3 size: 13 residues. The germline gives CDR1 SNHLY, CDR2 FYNNEI. Here the CDR3 DNA reads TGTGCCAGCAGGGGGAGGGCAGGAGAAAAACTGTTTTTT. It yields the protein CASRGRAGEKLFF.

This chain links TRBV2 with TRBJ1-5; D unclear. This CDR3 contains 16 residues. The V end lost 3 bases, the J end lost 7 bases, and 19 bases lay between the germline ends. Germline CDR1 is SNHLY and CDR2 is FYNNEI. DNA for the CDR3: TGTGCCAGCAGTGACCCCGCGGAGGGTGGAGGACAGCCCCAGCATTTT. Translating it yields CASSDPAEGGGQPQHF. Filled out from reference TRBV2 and TRBJ1-5, the complete variable domain reads EPEVTQTPSHQVTQMGQEVILRCVPISNHLYFYWYRQILGQKVEFLVSFYNNEISEKSEIFDDQFSVERPDGSNFTLKIRSTKLEDSAMYFCASSDPAEGGGQPQHFGDGTRLSIL.

The rearrangement links TRBV28 to TRBJ2-1; TRBD2 is a possible D gene (7 bases). V lost 5 bases and J lost 0, with 14 bases in between. The germline CDR1 and CDR2 sequences are MDHEN and SYDVKM. This CDR3 region has 16 residues. The CDR3 spells CASSPRGGSSYNEQFF. CDR3 DNA: TGTGCCAGCAGTCCAAGGGGGGGCAGCTCCTACAATGAGCAGTTCTTC.

This clone was observed a single time. The chain employs TRBV15 and TRBJ2-4; D uncertain. Trimming took off 0 bases at V and 2 bases at J, with 20 bases between the two ends. Germline CDR1 LNHNV, CDR2 YYDKDF (reference sequence). The CDR3 contains 19 residues. Here the CDR3 DNA reads TGTGCCACCAGCAGAGATCGAAACGTCGCCGAGGTCACCAAAAACATTCAGTACTTC. Its translation: CATSRDRNVAEVTKNIQYF.

The chain links TRBV6-5 to TRBJ2-3, with D maybe TRBD2 (5 bases). The germline V gene has CDR1 MNHEY and CDR2 SVGAGI. V lost 4 bases and J 5 bases, leaving 13 bases between the germline ends. The length of the CDR3 is 14 residues. Written as DNA, the CDR3 is TGTGCCAGCAGTTTTACCGAAGGGAGAGATACGCAGTATTTT. Protein sequence: CASSFTEGRDTQYF.

The chain joins TRBV29-1 to TRBJ2-7; the match to TRBD2 covers 7 bases. The J segment lost 2 bases and the V segment lost 5 bases, leaving 3 bases of the junction unmatched. Germline CDR1 SQVTM, CDR2 ANQGSEA. The CDR3 contains 12 residues. In DNA form, the CDR3 reads TGCAGCGTTCTCGGGACTACCTACGAGCAGTACTTC. Translated, it gives CSVLGTTYEQYF.

This chain uses TRBV5-8 with TRBJ1-2, with D unresolved. Trimming shortened V by 2 bases and J by 5 bases, and 13 bases separated the two germline ends. The CDR3 contains 14 residues. Germline values: CDR1 SGHTS, CDR2 YDEGEE. CDR3 sequence reads: CASSFLNREYGYTF. CDR3 bases: TGTGCCAGCAGCTTTCTTAACCGCGAGTATGGCTACACCTTC.

V usage is TRBV25-1 and J usage is TRBJ2-1; 8 bases are a match to TRBD2. The CDR3 loop spans 16 amino acids. Trimming removed 7 bases from V and 4 bases from J; junction bases left unmatched: 12. From germline, CDR1 is MGHDK and CDR2 SYGVNS. CDR3 loop: CASTPPGVAGYNEQFF. CDR3 DNA sequence: TGTGCCAGCACCCCCCCAGGGGTAGCGGGGTACAATGAGCAGTTCTTC.

This chain connects TRBV2 to TRBJ1-6, with D maybe TRBD1 (5 bases). This CDR3 has 13 residues. Germline V CDR1 and CDR2: SNHLY, FYNNEI. V lost 7 bases, J lost 7 bases, and 11 bases lay in between. CDR3 region: CASIVTANSPLHF. DNA for the CDR3: TGTGCCAGCATAGTGACAGCCAATTCACCCCTCCACTTT. Combining the CDR3 with reference TRBV2 and TRBJ1-6 gives the whole variable domain EPEVTQTPSHQVTQMGQEVILRCVPISNHLYFYWYRQILGQKVEFLVSFYNNEISEKSEIFDDQFSVERPDGSNFTLKIRSTKLEDSAMYFCASIVTANSPLHFGNGTRLTVT.